The 27 T cell receptor beta chains below were found in one sample sequenced in a study of blood T cell repertoires in COVID-19 (TCRdb year 2020). To prepare the library, the immunoSEQ multiplex PCR assay was applied. The clones in this table, taken by TCRdb from immuneACCESS, are in-frame only. Not every clone is retained; where verified, under half of the shortfall comes from an unresolved V gene, and the cause of the rest is unknown. The sample yields about 16,000 clones; 85% to 90% were counted once. Approximately 24% of the sample is in the top ten clones. The sample was peripheral blood. The origin of the receptors is a man aged 55 to 70 with acute or convalescent COVID-19.

This chain joins TRBV7-2 and TRBJ1-6; possibly TRBD1 for D (5 bases). V was shortened by 4 bases and J by 8 bases, with 9 bases between the two germline ends. The germline V gene has CDR1 SGHTA and CDR2 FQGNSA. This CDR3 has 13 amino acids. CDR3 sequence: CASSSGGDSPLHF. The CDR3 region has the DNA TGTGCCAGCAGCTCCGGGGGGGATTCACCCCTCCACTTT.

The J gene is TRBJ1-6, the V gene TRBV6-6; D remains ambiguous. Looked up from germline, CDR1 is MNHNY and CDR2 is SVGAGI (reference sequence). This CDR3 region has 12 residues. V gave up 5 bases and J gave up 6 bases, with 5 bases separating them. The CDR3 protein is CASSPGNSPLHF. CDR3 in DNA: TGTGCCAGCAGTCCCGGTAATTCACCCCTCCACTTT.

V is TRBV30 and J is TRBJ1-2; 10 bases map to TRBD1. The CDR3 loop spans 16 amino acids. The V gene end was trimmed by 0 bases and the J gene end by 4 bases; junction bases not matched to a gene: 8. Germline CDR1 and CDR2: GTSNPN and SVGIG (reference sequence). DNA for the CDR3: TGTGCCTGGAGTGTACGACCCCGACAGGGGGCCTATGGCTACACCTTC. This codes for CAWSVRPRQGAYGYTF.

V gene TRBV11-1 combines with J gene TRBJ1-6, with D possibly TRBD1 on 6 matching bases. With 5 bases removed from V and 2 bases from J, the gap between germline ends came to 10 bases. CDR3 length: 15 residues. Germline V gene lookup returns CDR1 SGHAT and CDR2 FQDESV (reference sequence). CDR3 bases: TGTGCCAGCAGCCCTGGACAGACCTATAATTCACCCCTCCACTTT. Translating gives CASSPGQTYNSPLHF. The entire variable domain, with the rest obtained from reference TRBV11-1 and TRBJ1-6, is as follows: EAEVAQSPRYKITEKSQAVAFWCDPISGHATLYWYRQILGQGPELLVQFQDESVVDDSQLPKDRFSAERLKGVDSTLKIQPAELGDSAMYLCASSPGQTYNSPLHFGNGTRLTVT.

The rearrangement links TRBV5-4 to TRBJ1-5, with unresolved D. The CDR3 contains 13 residues. In germline, CDR1 is SGHNT, CDR2 YYREEE (reference sequence). Trimming shortened V by 7 bases and J by 4 bases, and 12 bases separated the two germline ends. The DNA for the CDR3 is TGTGCCAGCGCCAGCGATCCGAATCAGCCCCAGCATTTT. Translation: CASASDPNQPQHF.

This clone was seen a single time. This chain joins TRBV7-6 and TRBJ1-3; 7 nucleotides line up with TRBD1. The CDR3 covers 19 residues. With 0 bases clipped from V and 0 bases from J, the junction kept 11 bases outside the gene matches. Germline V gives CDR1 SGHVS, CDR2 FNYEAQ. CDR3 sequence: CASSLAVGTEESSGNTIYF. The CDR3 nucleotides read TGTGCCAGCAGCTTAGCTGTGGGGACAGAAGAATCCTCTGGAAACACCATATATTTT. Together with reference TRBV7-6 and TRBJ1-3, the CDR3 gives the full variable domain: GAGVSQSPRYKVTKRGQDVALRCDPISGHVSLYWYRQALGQGPEFLTYFNYEAQQDKSGLPNDRFSAERPEGSISTLTIQRTEQRDSAMYRCASSLAVGTEESSGNTIYFGEGSWLTVV.

This chain uses TRBV7-8 with TRBJ2-7; 10 bases match TRBD2. Germline CDR1 is SGHVS and CDR2 is FQNEAQ. V lost 3 bases and J lost 3; bases outside the gene matches: 8. This CDR3 comprises 16 residues. The CDR3 here is CASSFALAGINYEQYF. The DNA for the CDR3 is TGTGCCAGCAGCTTTGCACTAGCGGGAATCAACTACGAGCAGTACTTC.

The chain is built from TRBV24-1 and TRBJ2-7, with 12 bases aligning to TRBD1. Trimming cost V 11 bases and J 5 bases; bases outside gene matches: 12. CDR3 length equals 15 residues. Germline CDR1 is KGHDR and CDR2 is SFDVKD. As DNA, the CDR3 is TGTGCCAAATATGCCAGGGACAGGGGGCCCCACGAGCAGTACTTC. It translates to CAKYARDRGPHEQYF.

Note on this clone: The junction shows a germline mismatch at one end, possibly a read error. The CDR3 sequence: CASRGTGNRPQHF. As DNA, the CDR3 is TGTGCCAGTAGGGGGACAGGGAATCGGCCCCAGCATTTT. The chain couples TRBV19 to TRBJ1-5; 9 positions agree with TRBD1. Germline CDR1 is LNHDA and CDR2 is SQIVND (reference sequence). The CDR3 is 13 amino acids.

V is TRBV4-1 and J is TRBJ1-5; 7 bases fit TRBD1. The J segment lost 2 bases and the V segment lost 4 bases, leaving 20 bases of the junction unmatched. The CDR3 is 20 residues long. Germline V CDR1 and CDR2: MGHRA, YSYEKL. The chain's CDR3 is CASSLIRIGQAGGGNQPQHF. The CDR3 region has the DNA TGCGCCAGCAGCCTAATTCGAATAGGACAGGCCGGGGGTGGCAATCAGCCCCAGCATTTT.

The chain has TRBV6-1 and TRBJ2-3; 8 nucleotides match TRBD2. The CDR3 is made up of 16 amino acids. CDR1 and CDR2 from the germline V gene are MNHNS and SASEGT. Losses at the gene ends were 3 bases for V and 1 base for J; bases not matched to a gene: 6. In DNA form, the CDR3 reads TGTGCCAGCAGTGAGACCGGGGGGGCCGGCACAGATACGCAGTATTTT. Its protein product is CASSETGGAGTDTQYF.

In this sample, this clone is medium-sized (0.01 to 0.1%). The V call is TRBV28, the J call TRBJ2-2; unclear D gene. Trimming pared 4 bases from V and 10 bases from J, leaving 34 bases between. Germline V gives CDR1 MDHEN, CDR2 SYDVKM. This CDR3 is 20 amino acids long. The CDR3 nucleotides are TGTGCCAGCAGTTCCAACCCAGACATGTGGGTCGCTCAGGAAGACGAGGAGCTGTTTTTT. Its translation: CASSSNPDMWVAQEDEELFF.

This clone was counted a single time. The chain links TRBV10-3 to TRBJ1-1; possibly TRBD1 for D (6 bases). Germline lookup yields CDR1 ENHRY and CDR2 SYGVKD. The V end lost 5 bases, the J end lost 6 bases, and 19 bases lay between the germline ends. CDR3 length: 15 amino acids. The chain's CDR3 is CAISSFGGANSEAFF. DNA for the CDR3: TGTGCCATCAGTTCCTTTGGGGGGGCTAACTCTGAAGCTTTCTTT.

The chain combines TRBV7-8 with TRBJ2-3, with TRBD1 matching 10 bases. V trimming: 3 bases; J trimming: 5 bases; junction bases outside the gene matches: 8. Germline V gene lookup returns CDR1 SGHVS and CDR2 FQNEAQ. The CDR3 sequence is 16 residues long. The CDR3 here is CASSFRDRGAGDTQYF. In DNA, the CDR3 is TGTGCCAGCAGCTTCCGGGACAGGGGCGCAGGAGATACGCAGTATTTT.

The V call is TRBV7-9, the J call TRBJ1-1, with unresolved D. In germline, CDR1 is SEHNR, CDR2 FQNEAQ (reference sequence). This CDR3 is built from 14 residues. V dropped 3 bases and J dropped 5 bases, with 13 bases sitting between them. CDR3 DNA: TGTGCCAGCAGCTTCCCTCTCACGGGGACTGAAGCTTTCTTT. Translating gives CASSFPLTGTEAFF.

V is TRBV7-2 and J is TRBJ1-3; D remains ambiguous. V gave up 3 bases and J gave up 4 bases, with 19 bases separating them. The CDR3 length is 17 residues. Germline CDR1 reads SGHTA; CDR2 reads FQGNSA. The CDR3 DNA reads as TGTGCCAGCAGCTTTGCGGACTGGGCGATTGACGGAAACACCATATATTTT. It codes for CASSFADWAIDGNTIYF.

This rearrangement joins TRBV6-5 to TRBJ1-5; D is undetermined. V lost 6 bases and J 0 bases, leaving 9 bases between the germline ends. CDR1 is MNHEY and CDR2 is SVGAGI in the germline V gene. The CDR3 has 14 residues. DNA for the CDR3: TGTGCCAGCAGGAGGGATTTTAGCAATCAGCCCCAGCATTTT. The encoded protein is CASRRDFSNQPQHF.

The chain couples TRBV15 to TRBJ2-7; the D gene is possibly TRBD1 (5 bases). V lost 0 bases, J lost 3 bases, and 9 bases lay in between. Germline V gene sequence: CDR1 LNHNV, CDR2 YYDKDF (reference sequence). The CDR3 sequence is 14 residues long. The CDR3 DNA reads as TGTGCCACCAGCAGAGACAGGGCTAACTACGAGCAGTACTTC. Translation: CATSRDRANYEQYF.

The chain couples TRBV12-5 to TRBJ1-1; D remains ambiguous. Germline V gene sequence: CDR1 LGHNT, CDR2 FRNRAP. The V gene lost 3 bases and the J gene lost 4 bases, with 12 bases spanning the gap. The CDR3 is 14 amino acids. The CDR3 reads CASGLSRVGTEAFF. In nucleotides, the CDR3 is TGTGCTAGTGGTTTAAGTCGGGTGGGCACTGAAGCTTTCTTT.

The chain uses TRBV30 and TRBJ1-1, with D maybe TRBD1 (6 bases). This CDR3 region has 15 residues. Germline V gene data show CDR1 as GTSNPN and CDR2 as SVGIG (reference sequence). V lost 2 bases and J 5 bases, leaving 18 bases between the germline ends. CDR3 residues: CAWSPPGGLGTEAFF. The CDR3 DNA reads as TGTGCCTGGAGTCCCCCGGGGGGGCTGGGAACTGAAGCTTTCTTT. Full variable domain (rest looked up from reference TRBV30 and TRBJ1-1): SQTIHQWPATLVQPVGSPLSLECTVEGTSNPNLYWYRQAAGRGLQLLFYSVGIGQISSEVPQNLSASRPQDRQFILSSKKLLLSDSGFYLCAWSPPGGLGTEAFFGQGTRLTVV.

This chain connects TRBV3-1 (or the pseudogene TRBV3-2) to TRBJ2-5; TRBD2 might be the D (6 bases). The CDR3 totals 15 residues. The V gene lost 4 bases and the J gene lost 5 bases, with 17 bases spanning the gap. Germline CDR1 reads LGHDT; CDR2 reads YNNKEL (reference sequence). The CDR3 sequence is CASSPAFRERETQYF. DNA of the CDR3: TGTGCCAGCAGCCCCGCATTCCGGGAGCGGGAGACCCAGTACTTC.

With regard to this clone: The junction differs from germline at one of its ends, possibly a read error. The chain carries TRBV29-1 and TRBJ1-1; the D is unclear. Germline CDR1 reads SQVTM; CDR2 reads ANQGSEA. The CDR3 has 13 amino acids. The CDR3, as DNA: TGCAGCGCTGAAGGGCTCATGAACACTGAAGCTTTCTTT. It yields the protein CSAEGLMNTEAFF. Full variable domain (missing parts from reference TRBV29-1 and TRBJ1-1): SAVISQKPSRDICQRGTSLTIQCQVDSQVTMMFWYRQQPGQSLTLIATANQGSEATYESGFVIDKFPISRPNLTFSTLTVSNMSPEDSSIYLCSAEGLMNTEAFFGQGTRLTVV.

The chain employs TRBV5-4 and TRBJ1-1; D not certain. The CDR3 covers 14 residues. Deletions cut 0 bases from V and 3 bases from J, with 9 bases between. Germline CDR1 is SGHNT and CDR2 is YYREEE (reference sequence). The CDR3 reads CASSLAVGDTEAFF. In nucleotides, the CDR3 is TGTGCCAGCAGCTTGGCCGTCGGGGACACTGAAGCTTTCTTT.

The chain recombines TRBV5-1 with TRBJ1-6; D not certain. The length of the CDR3 is 18 residues. The germline V gene has CDR1 SGHRS and CDR2 YFSETQ. V dropped 5 bases and J dropped 2 bases, with 20 bases sitting between them. The CDR3 sequence is CASREGGFMGPYNSPLHF. As DNA, the CDR3 is TGCGCCAGCAGGGAGGGCGGGTTTATGGGCCCCTATAATTCACCCCTCCACTTT. Combining the CDR3 with reference TRBV5-1 and TRBJ1-6 gives the whole variable domain KAGVTQTPRYLIKTRGQQVTLSCSPISGHRSVSWYQQTPGQGLQFLFEYFSETQRNKGNFPGRFSGRQFSNSRSEMNVSTLELGDSALYLCASREGGFMGPYNSPLHFGNGTRLTVT.

This chain connects TRBV14 to TRBJ2-7, with 8 bases that match TRBD1. The V gene's germline CDR1 is SGHDN and CDR2 FVKESK. CDR3 length equals 16 residues. Trimming cost V 2 bases and J 7 bases; bases outside gene matches: 13. The CDR3, as DNA: TGTGCCAGCAGCCAAAGGACAGGGCCCACTGGGGGAGAGCAGTACTTC. Its protein is CASSQRTGPTGGEQYF.

The chain uses TRBV5-5 and TRBJ1-2, with 7 nucleotides matching TRBD1. The trim removed 3 bases at V and 6 bases at J, leaving 8 bases unmatched. The length of the CDR3 is 14 residues. The V gene's germline CDR1 is SGHKS and CDR2 YYEKEE (reference sequence). CDR3 bases: TGTGCCAGCAGCTCAACCGGGACAGCGCATGGCTACACCTTC. Translating it yields CASSSTGTAHGYTF.

The chain has TRBV7-3 and TRBJ2-7; the D gene is possibly TRBD1 (5 bases). The germline CDR1 and CDR2 sequences are SGHTA and FQGTGA. Between the trimmed V and J ends, which lost 6 bases and 1 base, there was a span of 16 bases. CDR3 size: 15 residues. The CDR3 here is CASSFGQEESYEQYF. The CDR3 DNA follows: TGTGCCAGCAGTTTCGGACAAGAGGAGTCCTACGAGCAGTACTTC. The whole variable domain, filled in from reference TRBV7-3 and TRBJ2-7, reads GAGVSQTPSNKVTEKGKYVELRCDPISGHTALYWYRQSLGQGPEFLIYFQGTGAADDSGLPNDRFFAVRPEGSVSTLKIQRTERGDSAVYLCASSFGQEESYEQYFGPGTRLTVT.